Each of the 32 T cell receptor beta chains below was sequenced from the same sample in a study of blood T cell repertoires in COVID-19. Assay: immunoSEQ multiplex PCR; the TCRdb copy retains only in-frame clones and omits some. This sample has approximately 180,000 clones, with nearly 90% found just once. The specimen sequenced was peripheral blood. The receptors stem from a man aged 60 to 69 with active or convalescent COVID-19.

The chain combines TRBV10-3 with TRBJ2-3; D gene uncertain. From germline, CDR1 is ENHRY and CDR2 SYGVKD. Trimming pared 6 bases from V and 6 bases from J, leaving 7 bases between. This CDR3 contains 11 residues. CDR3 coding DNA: TGTGCCATCAGCCTGAGGGATACGCAGTATTTT. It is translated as CAISLRDTQYF.

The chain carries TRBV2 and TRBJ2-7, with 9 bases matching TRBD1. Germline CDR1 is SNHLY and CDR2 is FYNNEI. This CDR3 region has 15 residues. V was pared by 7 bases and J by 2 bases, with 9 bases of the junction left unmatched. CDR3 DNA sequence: TGTGCCAGCAATCCGGACAGGGGAAATACCTACGAGCAGTACTTC. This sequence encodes CASNPDRGNTYEQYF.

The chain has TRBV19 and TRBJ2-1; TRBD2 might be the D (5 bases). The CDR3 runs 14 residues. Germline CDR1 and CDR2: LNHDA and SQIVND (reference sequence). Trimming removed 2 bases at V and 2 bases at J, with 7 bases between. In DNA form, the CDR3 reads TGTGCCAGTAGTATAACGGGGACCTACAATGAGCAGTTCTTC. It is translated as CASSITGTYNEQFF.

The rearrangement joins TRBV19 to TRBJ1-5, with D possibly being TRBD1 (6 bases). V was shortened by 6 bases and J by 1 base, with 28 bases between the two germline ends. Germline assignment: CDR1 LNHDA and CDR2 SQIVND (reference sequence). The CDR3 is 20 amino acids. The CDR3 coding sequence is TGTGCCAGTAGGATATTAAGCCCGGGACAATATTTTAGGAGCAATCAGCCCCAGCATTTT. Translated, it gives CASRILSPGQYFRSNQPQHF.

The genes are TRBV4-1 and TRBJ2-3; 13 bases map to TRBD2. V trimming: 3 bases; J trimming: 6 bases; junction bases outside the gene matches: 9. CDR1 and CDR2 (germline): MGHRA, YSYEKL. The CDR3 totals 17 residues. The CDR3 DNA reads TGCGCCAGCAGCCAGACACTAGCGGGGGGGTATACGGATACGCAGTATTTT. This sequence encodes CASSQTLAGGYTDTQYF.

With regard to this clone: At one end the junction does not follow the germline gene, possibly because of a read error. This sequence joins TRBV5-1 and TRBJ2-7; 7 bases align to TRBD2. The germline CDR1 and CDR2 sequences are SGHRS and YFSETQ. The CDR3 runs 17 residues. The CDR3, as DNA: TGCGCCAGCACCTTGGGTGGGGCTAGCGGTCTTAGCTACGAGCAGTACTTC. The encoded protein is CASTLGGASGLSYEQYF.

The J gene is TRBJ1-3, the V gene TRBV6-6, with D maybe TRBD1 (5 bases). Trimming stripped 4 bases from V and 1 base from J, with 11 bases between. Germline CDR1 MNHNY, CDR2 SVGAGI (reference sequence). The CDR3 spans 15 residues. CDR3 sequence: CASSSPGGSGNTIYF. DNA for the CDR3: TGTGCCAGCAGTTCCCCCGGGGGGTCTGGAAACACCATATATTTT.

The chain's CDR3 is CASNADRVSSGYTF. CDR3 nucleotide sequence: TGCGCCAGCAACGCTGACAGGGTTAGTTCTGGCTACACCTTC. The chain combines TRBV5-1 with TRBJ1-2; the match to TRBD1 covers 7 bases. The junction had 12 bases not matched to a gene; V was cut back by 6 bases and J by 7 bases. Germline V gene data show CDR1 as SGHRS and CDR2 as YFSETQ. CDR3 length: 14 amino acids.

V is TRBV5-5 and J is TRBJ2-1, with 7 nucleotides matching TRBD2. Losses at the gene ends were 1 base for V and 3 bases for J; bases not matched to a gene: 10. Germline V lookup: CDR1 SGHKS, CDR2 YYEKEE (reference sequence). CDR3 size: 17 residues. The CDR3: CASSLSRAGVYYNEQFF. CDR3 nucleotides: TGTGCCAGCAGCTTGTCCAGGGCGGGGGTATACTACAATGAGCAGTTCTTC.

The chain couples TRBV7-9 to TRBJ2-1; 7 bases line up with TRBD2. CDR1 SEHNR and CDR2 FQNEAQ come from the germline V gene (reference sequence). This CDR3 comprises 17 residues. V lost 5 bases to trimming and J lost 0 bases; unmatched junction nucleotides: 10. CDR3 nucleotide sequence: TGTGCCAGCAGCCCTTGGGAGGGATTAAGCTCCTACAATGAGCAGTTCTTC. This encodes CASSPWEGLSSYNEQFF.

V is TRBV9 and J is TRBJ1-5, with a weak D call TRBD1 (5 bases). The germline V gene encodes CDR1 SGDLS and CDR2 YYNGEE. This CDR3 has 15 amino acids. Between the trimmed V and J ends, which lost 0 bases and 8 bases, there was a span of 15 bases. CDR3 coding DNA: TGTGCCAGCAGCGTAGCGGGGGGGGTAGGAGAGCCCCAGCATTTT. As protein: CASSVAGGVGEPQHF.

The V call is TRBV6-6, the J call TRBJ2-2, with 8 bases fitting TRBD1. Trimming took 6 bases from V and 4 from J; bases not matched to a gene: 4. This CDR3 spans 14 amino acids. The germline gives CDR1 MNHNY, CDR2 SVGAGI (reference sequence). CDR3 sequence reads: CASSRTGSTGELFF. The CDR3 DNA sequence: TGTGCCAGCAGCAGGACAGGGAGCACCGGGGAGCTGTTTTTT.

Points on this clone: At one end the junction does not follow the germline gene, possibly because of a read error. For the CDR3, the DNA is TGTGCCAGCAGCTTAGGGGACTATTCAATTAGGGATTTT. The encoded protein is CASSLGDYSIRDF. The chain employs TRBV7-9 and TRBJ2-3, with 7 bases identical to TRBD2. The CDR3 has 13 amino acids. In germline, CDR1 is SEHNR, CDR2 FQNEAQ (reference sequence).

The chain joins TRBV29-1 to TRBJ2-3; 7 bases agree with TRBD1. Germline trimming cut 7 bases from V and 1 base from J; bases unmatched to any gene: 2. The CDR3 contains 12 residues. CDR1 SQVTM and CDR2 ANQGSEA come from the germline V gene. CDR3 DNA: TGCAGCGGGGGGACAGGCACAGATACGCAGTATTTT. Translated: CSGGTGTDTQYF.

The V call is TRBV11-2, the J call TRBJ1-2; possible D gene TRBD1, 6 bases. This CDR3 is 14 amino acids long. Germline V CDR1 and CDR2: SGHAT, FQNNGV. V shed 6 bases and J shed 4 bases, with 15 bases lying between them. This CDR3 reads CASRMRGGPYGYTF. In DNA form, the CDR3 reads TGTGCCAGCAGGATGCGGGGGGGGCCCTATGGCTACACCTTC.

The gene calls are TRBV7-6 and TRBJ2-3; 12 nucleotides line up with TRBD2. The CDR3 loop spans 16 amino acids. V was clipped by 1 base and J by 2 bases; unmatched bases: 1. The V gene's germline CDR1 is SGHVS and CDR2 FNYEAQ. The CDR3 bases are TGTGCCAGCAGCTTAGGACTAGCGGGGGTCACAGATACGCAGTATTTT. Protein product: CASSLGLAGVTDTQYF. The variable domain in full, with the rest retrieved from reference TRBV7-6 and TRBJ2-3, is GAGVSQSPRYKVTKRGQDVALRCDPISGHVSLYWYRQALGQGPEFLTYFNYEAQQDKSGLPNDRFSAERPEGSISTLTIQRTEQRDSAMYRCASSLGLAGVTDTQYFGPGTRLTVL.

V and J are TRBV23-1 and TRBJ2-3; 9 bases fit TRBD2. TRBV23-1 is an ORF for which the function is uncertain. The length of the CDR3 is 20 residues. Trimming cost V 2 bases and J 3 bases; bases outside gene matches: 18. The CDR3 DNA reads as TGCGCCAGCAGTCAACCCCTCCCGGCGGGGGGGCGCTTGAGGACAGATACGCAGTATTTT. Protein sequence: CASSQPLPAGGRLRTDTQYF.

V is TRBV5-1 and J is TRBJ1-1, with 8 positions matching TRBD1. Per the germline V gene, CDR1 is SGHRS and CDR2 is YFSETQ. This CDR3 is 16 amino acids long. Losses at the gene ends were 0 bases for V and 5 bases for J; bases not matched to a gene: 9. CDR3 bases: TGCGCCAGCAGCTTGGCTCCCCCCCAGGGGGCAACTGAAGCTTTCTTT. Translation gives CASSLAPPQGATEAFF.

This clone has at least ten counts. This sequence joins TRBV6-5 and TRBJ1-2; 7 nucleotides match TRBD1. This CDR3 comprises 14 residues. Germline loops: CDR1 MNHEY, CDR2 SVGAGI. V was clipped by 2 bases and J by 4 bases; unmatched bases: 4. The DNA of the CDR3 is TGTGCCAGCAGTTACGGGGGACAGCCCTATGGCTACACCTTC. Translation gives CASSYGGQPYGYTF.

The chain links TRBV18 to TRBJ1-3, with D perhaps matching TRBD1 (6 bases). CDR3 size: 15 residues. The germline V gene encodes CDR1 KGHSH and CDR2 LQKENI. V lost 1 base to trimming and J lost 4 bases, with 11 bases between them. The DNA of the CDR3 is TGTGCCAGCTCACCACTACAGGGTGCAGGAAACACCATATATTTT. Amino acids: CASSPLQGAGNTIYF.

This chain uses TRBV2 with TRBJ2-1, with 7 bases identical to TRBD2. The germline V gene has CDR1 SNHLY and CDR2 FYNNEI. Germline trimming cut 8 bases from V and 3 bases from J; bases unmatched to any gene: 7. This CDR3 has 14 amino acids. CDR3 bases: TGTGCCAGCGCCTGGGGAGGGGTCTACAATGAGCAGTTCTTC. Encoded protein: CASAWGGVYNEQFF.

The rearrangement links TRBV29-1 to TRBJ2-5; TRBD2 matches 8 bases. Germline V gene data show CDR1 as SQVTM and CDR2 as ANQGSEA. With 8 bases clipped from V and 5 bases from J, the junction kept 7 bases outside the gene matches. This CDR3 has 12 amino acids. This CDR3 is CSIWTSRETQYF. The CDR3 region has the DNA TGCAGCATCTGGACTAGCAGGGAGACCCAGTACTTC.

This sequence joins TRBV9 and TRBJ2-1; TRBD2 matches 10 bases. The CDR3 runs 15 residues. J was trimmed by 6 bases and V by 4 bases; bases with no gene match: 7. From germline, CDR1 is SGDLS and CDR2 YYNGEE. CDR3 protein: CASSPTSGDVNEQFF. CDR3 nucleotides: TGTGCCAGCAGCCCAACTAGCGGGGACGTCAATGAGCAGTTCTTC. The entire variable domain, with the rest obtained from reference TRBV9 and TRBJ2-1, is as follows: DSGVTQTPKHLITATGQRVTLRCSPRSGDLSVYWYQQSLDQGLQFLIQYYNGEERAKGNILERFSAQQFPDLHSELNLSSLELGDSALYFCASSPTSGDVNEQFFGPGTRLTVL.

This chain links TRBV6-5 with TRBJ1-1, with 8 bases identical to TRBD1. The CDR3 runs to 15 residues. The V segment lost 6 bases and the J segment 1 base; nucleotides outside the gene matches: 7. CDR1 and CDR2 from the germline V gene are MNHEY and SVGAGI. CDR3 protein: CASRFTRGPNTEAFF. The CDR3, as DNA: TGTGCCAGCAGGTTCACCAGGGGGCCGAACACTGAAGCTTTCTTT.

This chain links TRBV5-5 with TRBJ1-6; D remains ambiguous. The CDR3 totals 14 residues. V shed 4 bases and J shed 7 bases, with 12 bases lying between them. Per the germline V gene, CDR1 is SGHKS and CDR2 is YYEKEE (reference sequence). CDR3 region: CASSRGGYNSPLHF. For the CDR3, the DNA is TGTGCCAGCAGCCGGGGAGGGTACAATTCACCCCTCCACTTT.

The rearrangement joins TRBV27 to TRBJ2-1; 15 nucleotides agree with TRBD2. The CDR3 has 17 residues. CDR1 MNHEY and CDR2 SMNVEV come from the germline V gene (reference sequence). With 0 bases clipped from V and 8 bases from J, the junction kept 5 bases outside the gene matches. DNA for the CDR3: TGTGCCAGCAGTTTATCACCCGGACTAGCGGGGGGGCATGAGCAGTTCTTC. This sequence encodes CASSLSPGLAGGHEQFF.

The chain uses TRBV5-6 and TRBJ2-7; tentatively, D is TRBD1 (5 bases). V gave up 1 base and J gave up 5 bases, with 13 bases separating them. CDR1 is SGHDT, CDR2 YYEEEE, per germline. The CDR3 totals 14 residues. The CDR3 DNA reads TGTGCCAGCAGCTTGCTGCAGGGTTTCAACGAGCAGTACTTC. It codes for CASSLLQGFNEQYF. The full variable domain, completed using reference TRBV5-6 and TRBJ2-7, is DAGVTQSPTHLIKTRGQQVTLRCSPKSGHDTVSWYQQALGQGPQFIFQYYEEEERQRGNFPDRFSGHQFPNYSSELNVNALLLGDSALYLCASSLLQGFNEQYFGPGTRLTVT.

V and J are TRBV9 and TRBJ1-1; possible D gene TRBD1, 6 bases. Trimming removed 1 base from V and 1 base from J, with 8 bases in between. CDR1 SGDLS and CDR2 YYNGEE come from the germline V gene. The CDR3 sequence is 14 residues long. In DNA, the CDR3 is TGTGCCAGCAGCGTAACAGGGAGGAACACTGAAGCTTTCTTT. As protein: CASSVTGRNTEAFF.

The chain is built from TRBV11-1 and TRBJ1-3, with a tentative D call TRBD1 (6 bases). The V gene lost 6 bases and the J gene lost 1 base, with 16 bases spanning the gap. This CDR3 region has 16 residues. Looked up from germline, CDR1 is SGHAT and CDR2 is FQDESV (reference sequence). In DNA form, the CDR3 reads TGTGCCAGCAGGGATACCGGGACATCGTCTGGAAACACCATATATTTT. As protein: CASRDTGTSSGNTIYF.

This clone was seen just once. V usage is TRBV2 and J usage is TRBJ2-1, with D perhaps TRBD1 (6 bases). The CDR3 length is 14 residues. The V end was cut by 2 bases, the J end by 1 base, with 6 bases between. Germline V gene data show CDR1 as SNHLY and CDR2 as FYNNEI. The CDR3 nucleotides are TGTGCCAGCAGTGAACAGGGGTCCTACAATGAGCAGTTCTTC. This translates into CASSEQGSYNEQFF.

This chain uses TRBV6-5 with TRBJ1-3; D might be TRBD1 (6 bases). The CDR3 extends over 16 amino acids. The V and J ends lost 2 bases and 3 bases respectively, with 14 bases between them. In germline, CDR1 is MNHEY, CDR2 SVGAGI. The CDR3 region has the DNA TGTGCCAGCAGTTACGGGGGTGGGGGCTTTGGAAACACCATATATTTT. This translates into CASSYGGGGFGNTIYF.

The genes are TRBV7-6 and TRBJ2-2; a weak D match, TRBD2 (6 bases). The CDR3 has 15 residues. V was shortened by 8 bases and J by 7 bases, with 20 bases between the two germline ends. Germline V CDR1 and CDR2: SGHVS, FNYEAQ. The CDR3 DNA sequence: TGTGCCAGCCGCGGCGGGGCCGGGGTACGCGGGGAGCTGTTTTTT. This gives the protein CASRGGAGVRGELFF.